This T cell receptor beta chain stems from a study of CD8 T cells in ankylosing spondylitis. General study findings and limits: There was a TCR beta motif, made of fewer than 10 highly homologous variants, that appeared characteristic of ankylosing spondylitis blood. Clones tied to disease were said to be significantly enriched in matched ankylosing spondylitis synovial fluid. Previously reported in reactive arthritis synovial fluid and blood were some of the motif variants.

Quantitative molecular-barcoded 5'-RACE generated the TCR beta libraries. One entry per CDR3 protein results from TCRdb running MiXCR on the 5' RACE reads. The table lists around 250,000 distinct CDR3 sequences, roughly 10% of them singletons. The V and J ends lost 1 base and 0 bases respectively, with 4 bases between them. The CDR3 is 13 amino acids. The germline CDR1 and CDR2 sequences are LGHNA and YNFKEQ. This clonotype was detected only a few times. Its antigen is unknown. The chain joins TRBV4-2 to TRBJ2-7, with D uncertain. The sequenced material came from blood, either unsorted or a sorted T cell fraction (not recorded which). The clonotype comes from a male donor with ankylosing spondylitis or in good health (not recorded which). The CDR3 sequence: CASSQGISYEQYF. The CDR3 region has the DNA TGTGCCAGCAGCCAAGGGATCTCCTACGAGCAGTACTTC.